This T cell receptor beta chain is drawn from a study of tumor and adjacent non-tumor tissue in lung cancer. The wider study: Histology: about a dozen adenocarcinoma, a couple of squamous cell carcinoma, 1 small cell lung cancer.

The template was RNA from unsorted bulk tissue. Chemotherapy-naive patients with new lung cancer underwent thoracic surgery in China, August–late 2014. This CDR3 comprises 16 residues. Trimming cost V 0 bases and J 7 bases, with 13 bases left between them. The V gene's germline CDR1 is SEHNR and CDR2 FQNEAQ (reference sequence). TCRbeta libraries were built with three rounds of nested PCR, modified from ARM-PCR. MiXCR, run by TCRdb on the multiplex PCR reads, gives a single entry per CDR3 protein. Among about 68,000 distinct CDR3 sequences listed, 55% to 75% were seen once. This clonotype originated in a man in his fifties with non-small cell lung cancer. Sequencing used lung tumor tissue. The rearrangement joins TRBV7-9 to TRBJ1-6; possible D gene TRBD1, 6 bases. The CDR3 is CASSLAMAGANSPLHF. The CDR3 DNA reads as TGTGCCAGCAGCTTAGCGATGGCAGGGGCAAATTCACCCCTCCACTTT.